The source of this T cell receptor beta chain is a study of T cell responses to AZD1222 COVID-19 vaccine (dated by TCRdb to the early 2020s). Notes on the research overall: Because spike-specific TCR depth and breadth did not differ between the two schedules, AZD1222 recipients who got a second dose at roughly 4 weeks were pooled with those who got a second dose at roughly 12 weeks. A total of under 250 trial participants underwent TCR sequencing, of whom around 210 had received two doses of AZD1222 and some 25 had received two doses of the MenACWY control vaccine. Enrollment into the trials was organized by age into subgroups of 18-55, 56-69 and 70-plus years, and those subgroups contained around 150, 28 and 57 TCR-sequenced participants, respectively. What the authors observed across the whole study: Conclusions about previously exposed vaccinees are limited, since just five to seven AZD1222 recipients were seropositive for SARS-CoV-2 at baseline. Vaccine-associated CD4 TCRs spanned the whole spike protein, with dominant responses in regions 160-218 and 743-854. The 56-69-year group was small, and its depth increase did not reach significance, likely because of low power. Because no day 14 peak-response samples were available, the repertoires could be characterized only after the peak T cell response. Nearly half of unique spike-specific TCRs reportedly recognized epitopes outside regions mutated in the B.1.351 and B.1.1.7 variants. Participants were mostly white British and included more females than males, and it was suggested by the authors that clonal diversity may have been underestimated. After two AZD1222 doses, both the breadth and the depth of spike-specific TCRs were significantly higher than at day 0 and than in MenACWY recipients.

Comment on this clone: No antigen is known for it. No clone much larger than this one lies a single base away; base qualities are absent.

Trimming leaves V shorter by 2 bases and J shorter by 0 bases, with the junction holding 0 bases beyond the gene matches. The CDR3 numbers 15 residues from cysteine through phenylalanine. Of all the DNA, just the CDR3 is kept, 45 bases in frame from base 1. CDR1 LGHDT and CDR2 YNNKEL were looked up in the germline V gene (reference sequence). Taken with the paper, the label for time point translates to: baseline before first vaccination. Vaccinee samples were obtained from the UK trials COV001 and COV002, which included a single-blind randomized controlled phase 2/3 trial of AZD1222 (ChAdOx1 nCoV-19) in healthy adults. For TCRbeta chain sequencing, PBMC samples were collected from trial participants at day 0 and at day 28 after the second dose. The CDR3 regions of human TCRbeta chains were analyzed by immunosequencing. As for the authors' bioinformatics: TCRs in the repertoires were matched against a reference library of SARS-CoV-2-specific TCRs that had been generated with the MIRA antigen-specificity platform. Breadth meant the fraction of unique TCRs that were SARS-CoV-2-associated, whereas depth meant the fraction of total T cells that were SARS-CoV-2-associated. Using the MIRA data, each spike-specific TCR was assigned both to the spike region to which the TCR was reactive and to a CD4 or CD8 class. Log10-transformed breadth and depth values were compared by one-way ANOVA with Sidak's multiple comparisons tests. This is the immuneACCESS table as TCRdb keeps it, with only in-frame sequences that have V and J called. A part of the clones is gone; compared with another copy, unresolved V genes explain less than half, and the rest is unexplained. V and J calls and clone size are copied from that table; D and trimming were computed from the DNA. The sample table lists 100,000 to 120,000 clones, about 90% of them with a count of one. The ten largest clonotypes hold 3.2% of the sample.

The clonotype was recovered from an adult in good health. The receptor chain draws on TRBV3-1 (or the pseudogene TRBV3-2) and TRBJ2-1; 8 junctional bases match TRBD2. Sequencing was performed on peripheral blood, taken on day 0 of AZD1222 vaccination. For the CDR3, the sequence is CASSQSGSSYNEQFF. In nucleotides, the sequence is TGTGCCAGCAGCCAAAGCGGGAGCTCCTACAATGAGCAGTTCTTC.